Listed here are 11 T cell receptor beta chains from one sample, sequenced in a study of CD8 T cells in Susac syndrome. Reverse transcription of 0.5 to 1 ug RNA used random hexamers. From the immunoSEQ multiplex PCR reads, TCRdb called clonotypes with MiXCR, one entry per CDR3 protein. In the table there are 150,000 to 200,000 distinct CDR3 sequences, 95% of which are singletons. Specimen: CD4+ T cells from PBMCs. These receptors all stem from a human donor with multiple sclerosis.

V is TRBV29-1 and J is TRBJ2-1, with a weak D call TRBD2 (6 bases). The V gene's germline CDR1 is SQVTM and CDR2 ANQGSEA. This CDR3 spans 14 amino acids. Trimming shortened V by 4 bases and J by 0 bases, and 10 bases separated the two germline ends. CDR3 region: CSVGRVPSYNEQFF. CDR3 in DNA: TGCAGCGTTGGGAGGGTCCCCTCCTACAATGAGCAGTTCTTC.

This chain connects TRBV14 to TRBJ2-7; 12 bases are shared with TRBD2. CDR3 length equals 16 residues. Per the germline V gene, CDR1 is SGHDN and CDR2 is FVKESK. V shed 5 bases, J shed 7 bases, and the junction held 12 bases outside the gene matches. The CDR3 spells CASSSVRGLAGPEQYF. The CDR3 bases are TGTGCCAGCAGCTCGGTGCGAGGACTAGCGGGGCCTGAGCAGTACTTC.

The chain uses TRBV20-1 and TRBJ2-3; perhaps D is TRBD1 or TRBD2 (6 bases each). CDR3 size: 15 residues. Germline V lookup: CDR1 DFQATT, CDR2 SNEGSKA (reference sequence). The V end was cut by 4 bases, the J end by 0 bases, with 14 bases between. The DNA for the CDR3 is TGCAGTGCTAACGGAGGGGGGAAGAGCACAGATACGCAGTATTTT. Protein: CSANGGGKSTDTQYF.

This rearrangement joins TRBV23-1 to TRBJ1-2; D call uncertain. TRBV23-1 is sorted into the ORF group, with uncertain function. The V and J ends lost 7 bases and 0 bases respectively, with 27 bases between them. This CDR3 has 19 amino acids. The CDR3 DNA sequence: TGCGCCAGCATGCTAAAATCAGTCAAGGGAACATCCGCTAACTATGGCTACACCTTC. Translation: CASMLKSVKGTSANYGYTF.

This clonotype appeared once. The chain combines TRBV30 with TRBJ2-7; 7 bases match TRBD1. Germline V gene data show CDR1 as GTSNPN and CDR2 as SVGIG (reference sequence). V was clipped by 5 bases and J by 5 bases; unmatched bases: 6. This CDR3 is built from 12 residues. The CDR3 DNA is TGTGCCTGGGATTTAGGACAGGACGAGCAGTACTTC. This translates into CAWDLGQDEQYF.

V gene TRBV6-1 combines with J gene TRBJ1-2, with no clear D. This CDR3 is built from 11 residues. The V gene's germline CDR1 is MNHNS and CDR2 SASEGT. Trimming took 10 bases from V and 3 from J, leaving 9 bases between them. In DNA form, the CDR3 reads TGTGCCACCAGGCGGGACTATGGCTACACCTTC. As protein: CATRRDYGYTF.

The chain carries TRBV7-9 and TRBJ2-5; D is perhaps TRBD1 (5 bases). This CDR3 contains 15 residues. Trimming took off 4 bases at V and 5 bases at J, with 17 bases between the two ends. Looked up from germline, CDR1 is SEHNR and CDR2 is FQNEAQ (reference sequence). Written as DNA, the CDR3 is TGTGCCAGCAGCTCTACAGGATCCTTAAGCGAGACCCAGTACTTC. Residues: CASSSTGSLSETQYF.

The chain's CDR3 is CASSLRGQIQETQYF. DNA of the CDR3: TGTGCCAGCAGCTTAAGGGGACAGATACAAGAGACCCAGTACTTC. The chain joins TRBV7-2 to TRBJ2-5, with 7 positions matching TRBD1. The CDR3 runs 15 residues. Germline trimming cut 2 bases from V and 2 bases from J; bases unmatched to any gene: 5. CDR1 and CDR2 from the germline V gene are SGHTA and FQGNSA.

This clonotype was observed a single time. The chain couples TRBV29-1 to TRBJ1-1; 9 bases agree with TRBD1. V shed 5 bases, J shed 4 bases, and the junction held 8 bases outside the gene matches. The CDR3 covers 14 residues. Germline V gives CDR1 SQVTM, CDR2 ANQGSEA. This chain's CDR3 is CSVSAGQGSTEAFF. Here the CDR3 DNA reads TGCAGCGTTAGTGCCGGACAGGGGAGCACTGAAGCTTTCTTT. The whole variable domain, filled in from reference TRBV29-1 and TRBJ1-1, reads SAVISQKPSRDICQRGTSLTIQCQVDSQVTMMFWYRQQPGQSLTLIATANQGSEATYESGFVIDKFPISRPNLTFSTLTVSNMSPEDSSIYLCSVSAGQGSTEAFFGQGTRLTVV.

The chain couples TRBV4-1 to TRBJ2-1; D tentatively reads TRBD1 or TRBD2 (6 bases each). CDR1 is MGHRA, CDR2 YSYEKL, per germline. Trimming removed 4 bases from V and 2 bases from J, with 15 bases in between. The CDR3 has 16 amino acids. CDR3 region: CASSLGRGLPYNEQFF. DNA of the CDR3: TGCGCCAGCAGCCTAGGACGGGGGCTCCCCTACAATGAGCAGTTCTTC.

This clonotype was seen more than once but under ten times. The chain uses TRBV20-1 and TRBJ2-3; D is uncertain. Germline loops: CDR1 DFQATT, CDR2 SNEGSKA (reference sequence). Deletions cut 3 bases from V and 2 bases from J, with 6 bases between. This CDR3 contains 12 residues. The CDR3 sequence is CSARATTDTQYF. CDR3 DNA sequence: TGCAGTGCTAGGGCTACCACAGATACGCAGTATTTT.